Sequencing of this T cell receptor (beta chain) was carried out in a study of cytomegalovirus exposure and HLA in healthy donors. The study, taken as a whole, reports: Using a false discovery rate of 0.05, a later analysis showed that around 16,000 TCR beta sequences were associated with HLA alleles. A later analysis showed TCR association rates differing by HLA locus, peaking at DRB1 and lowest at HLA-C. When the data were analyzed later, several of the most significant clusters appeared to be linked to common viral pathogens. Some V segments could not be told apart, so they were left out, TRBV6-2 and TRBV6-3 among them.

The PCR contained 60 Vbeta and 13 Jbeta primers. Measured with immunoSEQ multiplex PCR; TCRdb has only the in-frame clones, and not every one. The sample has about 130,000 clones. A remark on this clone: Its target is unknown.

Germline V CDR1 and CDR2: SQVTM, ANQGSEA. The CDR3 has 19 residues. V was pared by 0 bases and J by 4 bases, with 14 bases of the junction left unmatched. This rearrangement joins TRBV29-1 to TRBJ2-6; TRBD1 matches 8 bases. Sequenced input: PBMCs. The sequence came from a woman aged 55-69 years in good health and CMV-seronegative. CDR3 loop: CSVEENDRGALVGANVLTF. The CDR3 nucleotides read TGCAGCGTTGAAGAGAATGACAGGGGTGCTCTGGTCGGGGCCAACGTCCTGACTTTC.